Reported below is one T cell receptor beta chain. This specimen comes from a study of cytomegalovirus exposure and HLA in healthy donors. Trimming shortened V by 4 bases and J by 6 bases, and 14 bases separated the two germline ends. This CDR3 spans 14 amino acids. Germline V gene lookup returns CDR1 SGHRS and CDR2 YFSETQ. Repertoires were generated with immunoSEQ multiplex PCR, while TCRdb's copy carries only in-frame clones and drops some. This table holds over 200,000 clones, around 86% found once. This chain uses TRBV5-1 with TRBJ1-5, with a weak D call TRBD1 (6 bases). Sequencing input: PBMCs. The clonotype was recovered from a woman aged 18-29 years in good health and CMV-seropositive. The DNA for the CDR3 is TGCGCCAGCAGCCCGTCAGTAGGGGGTCAGCCCCAGCATTTT. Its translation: CASSPSVGGQPQHF.